The 4 T cell receptor beta chains in this list originate from one sample, sequenced in a study of cytomegalovirus exposure and HLA in healthy donors (dated by TCRdb to 2016 to 2017). The library was obtained by the immunoSEQ multiplex PCR assay. For the multiplex PCR, a mixture combining 60 forward primers for TCR Vbeta segments and 13 reverse primers for TCR Jbeta segments was used. TCRdb carries this immuneACCESS record with in-frame sequences only. Its versions omit some clonotypes, under half of them owing to an unresolved V gene in the studies checked, with the rest unexplained. This sample gives 86,000 or so clones in total; roughly 77% of them show up just once. The ten largest account for 14% to 15% of the sample. Sequences were obtained from PBMCs. These receptors all come from a woman in her forties in good health and CMV-seropositive.

The chain recombines TRBV27 with TRBJ1-1; TRBD1 agrees at 10 bases. The CDR3 totals 17 residues. CDR1 and CDR2 from the germline V gene are MNHEY and SMNVEV (reference sequence). Trimming cost V 6 bases and J 1 base; bases outside gene matches: 11. The CDR3 nucleotides are TGTGCCAGCAGCTCCGGACAGGGGGGCATCTGGAACACTGAAGCTTTCTTT. This sequence encodes CASSSGQGGIWNTEAFF.

The chain carries TRBV13 and TRBJ2-7; 7 bases agree with TRBD1. The CDR3 has 14 residues. Germline assignment: CDR1 PRHDT and CDR2 FYEKMQ (reference sequence). Germline trimming cut 5 bases from V and 3 bases from J; bases unmatched to any gene: 7. The DNA of the CDR3 is TGTGCCAGCAGCCAGATGGGACAGTTCTACGAGCAGTACTTC. It is translated as CASSQMGQFYEQYF.

The chain is built from TRBV28 and TRBJ2-1; 7 bases line up with TRBD2. With V trimmed by 3 bases and J by 9 bases, 11 bases remained unmatched. The CDR3 totals 15 residues. The V gene's germline CDR1 is MDHEN and CDR2 SYDVKM. CDR3 protein: CASSLYSGREFEQFF. The DNA for the CDR3 is TGTGCCAGCAGTTTGTATTCGGGGCGGGAGTTTGAGCAGTTCTTC.

The sample holds a few counts of this clone. The genes are TRBV18 and TRBJ2-1, with 8 bases aligning to TRBD1. Per germline, CDR1 KGHSH and CDR2 LQKENI. J was trimmed by 1 base and V by 4 bases; bases with no gene match: 6. The CDR3 spans 16 residues. The CDR3 protein is CASSLWDRWSYNEQFF. In DNA, the CDR3 is TGTGCCAGCTCACTCTGGGACAGGTGGTCCTACAATGAGCAGTTCTTC.